This T cell receptor beta chain was sequenced during a study of blood T cell repertoires in COVID-19. Across the whole study: The origin of the acute and convalescent COVID-19 samples was the United States, Italy and Spain. Sample material is recorded as cDNA or gDNA derived from T cells, B-cell-depleted T cells, or PBMCs.

The CDR3 runs to 16 residues. Deletions cut 1 base from V and 5 bases from J, with 17 bases between. CDR1 is SGHVS, CDR2 FNYEAQ, per germline. Sequenced by immunoSEQ multiplex PCR; TCRdb stores in-frame clones only, minus some. The sample holds fewer than 85,000 clones, roughly 84% seen once. This sequence was found in a human donor in a cohort sampled during active COVID-19. The sample comprised peripheral blood. The chain joins TRBV7-6 to TRBJ2-5; D is possibly TRBD1 (5 bases). CDR3: CASSLDPPQGWETQYF. The CDR3, as DNA: TGTGCCAGCAGCTTAGACCCACCCCAGGGTTGGGAGACCCAGTACTTC.